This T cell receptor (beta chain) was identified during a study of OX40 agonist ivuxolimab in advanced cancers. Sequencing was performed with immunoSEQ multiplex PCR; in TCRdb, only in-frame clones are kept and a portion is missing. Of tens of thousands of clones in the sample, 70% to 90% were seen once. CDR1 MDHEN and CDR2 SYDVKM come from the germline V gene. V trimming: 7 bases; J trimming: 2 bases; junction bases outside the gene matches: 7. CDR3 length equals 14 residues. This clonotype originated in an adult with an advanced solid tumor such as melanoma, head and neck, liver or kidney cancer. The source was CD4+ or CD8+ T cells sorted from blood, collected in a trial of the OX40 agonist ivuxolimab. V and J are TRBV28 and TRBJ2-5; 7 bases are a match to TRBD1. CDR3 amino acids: CASTTTGLQETQYF. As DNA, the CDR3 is TGTGCCAGCACTACGACAGGGCTACAAGAGACCCAGTACTTC. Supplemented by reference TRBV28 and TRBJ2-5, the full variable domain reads DVKVTQSSRYLVKRTGEKVFLECVQDMDHENMFWYRQDPGLGLRLIYFSYDVKMKEKGDIPEGYSVSREKKERFSLILESASTNQTSMYLCASTTTGLQETQYFGPGTRLLVL.